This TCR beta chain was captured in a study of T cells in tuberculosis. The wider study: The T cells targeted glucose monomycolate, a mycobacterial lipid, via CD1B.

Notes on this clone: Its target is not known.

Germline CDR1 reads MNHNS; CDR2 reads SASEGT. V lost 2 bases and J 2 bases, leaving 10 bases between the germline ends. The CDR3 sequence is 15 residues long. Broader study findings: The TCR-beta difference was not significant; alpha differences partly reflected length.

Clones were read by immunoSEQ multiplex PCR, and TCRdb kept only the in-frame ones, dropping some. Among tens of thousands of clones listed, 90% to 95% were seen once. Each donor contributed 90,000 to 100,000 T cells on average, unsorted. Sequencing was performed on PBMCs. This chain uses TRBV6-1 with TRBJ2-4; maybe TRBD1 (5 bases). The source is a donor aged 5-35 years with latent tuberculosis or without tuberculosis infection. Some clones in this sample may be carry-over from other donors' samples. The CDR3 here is CASSEWGPPKNIQYF. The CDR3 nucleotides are TGTGCCAGCAGTGAATGGGGCCCTCCCAAAAACATTCAGTACTTC.